The rows below give T cell receptor beta chains drawn from one sample of a study of T cells in localized non-small cell lung cancer. Some clones are missing from TCRdb's copy, which holds only in-frame ones; the method was immunoSEQ multiplex PCR. The data hold 1,500 to 2,000 clones, with more than 35% observed a single time. Sequencing was performed on lung tumor tissue, taken before any cancer treatment. These receptors were taken from a male donor aged 60 or over with stage II lung adenocarcinoma. The CDR3 runs from the conserved cysteine through the conserved F or W. Fields, in order: clone size, J gene, D gene, V gene, CDR3 DNA, CDR3 protein. D genes are given only for firm matches. Size is stated for part of the rows, as once, few or many counts, or as a class when the clone is expanded.

NA | TRBJ2-1 | NA | TRBV12-2 | TGTGCAAGTCGCTTCGGCTGGTGGGTTAACAATGAGCAGTTCTTC | CASRFGWWVNNEQFF
few | TRBJ1-5 | NA | TRBV6-8 | TGTGCCAGCAGTTACTCGAACACAGGTAAAGGACAGCCCCAGCATTTT | CASSYSNTGKGQPQHF
few | TRBJ2-7 | TRBD2 | TRBV9 | TGTGCCAGCAGCTCTTCCTTAGCGGGAGGCTACGAGCAGTACTTC | CASSSSLAGGYEQYF
large | TRBJ1-1 | TRBD1 | TRBV6-8 | TGTGCCAGCAGTTACTCGAAGACAGGGGGCTTGAACACTGAAGCTTTCTTT | CASSYSKTGGLNTEAFF
few | TRBJ2-7 | NA | TRBV5-1 | TGCGCCAGCAGCTTTACGGGACTGGCCTACGAGCAGTACTTC | CASSFTGLAYEQYF
NA | TRBJ2-7 | NA | TRBV28 | TGTGCCAGCAGTTCCACCATGGGGACCGGGACGGCGATCTCCTACGAGCAGTACTTC | CASSSTMGTGTAISYEQYF
medium-sized | TRBJ2-4 | NA | TRBV9 | TGTGCCAGCAGCGTAGAAGGGGACGGAATCTCTCAGTACTTC | CASSVEGDGISQYF
few | TRBJ1-2 | TRBD1 | TRBV6-8 | TGTGCCATCACCAGGACAGGGAACTATGGCTACACCTTC | CAITRTGNYGYTF
NA | TRBJ2-5 | TRBD1 | TRBV11-3 | TGTGCCAGCAGTCGGGACAGGACCCAAGAGACCCAGTACTTC | CASSRDRTQETQYF
few | TRBJ2-7 | NA | TRBV5-1 | TGCGCCAGCAGCTTGGTGGTCGGGAGCTCCTACGAGCAGTACTTC | CASSLVVGSSYEQYF
few | TRBJ1-1 | NA | TRBV6-8 | TGTGCCAGCAGTCTCTCCCTCCTGGGTGCTTTCTTT | CASSLSLLGAFF
NA | TRBJ2-7 | NA | TRBV18 | TGTGCCAGCTCACTAGCGACAGACTCCTACGAGCAGTACTTC | CASSLATDSYEQYF
NA | TRBJ2-7 | TRBD1 | TRBV7-6 | TGTGCCAGCAGCTACCAAGGGACAGTCTACGAGCAGTACTTC | CASSYQGTVYEQYF
once | TRBJ2-1 | NA | TRBV23-1 | TGCGCCAGCAGTCAGGCGGAAGGACGGATAAACAATGAGCAGTTCTTC | CASSQAEGRINNEQFF
few | TRBJ2-5 | NA | TRBV14 | TGTGCCAGCAGCCAAGGTTTCAGGCAAGAGACCCAGTACTTC | CASSQGFRQETQYF
medium-sized | TRBJ2-6 | TRBD1 | TRBV10-3 | TGTGCCTCCCACCCAGGGGGAGCTGGGGCCAACGTCCTGACTTTC | CASHPGGAGANVLTF
few | TRBJ1-4 | NA | TRBV11-3 | TGTGCCAGCAGCCCGTTTTGGGCAACTAATGAAAAACTGTTTTTT | CASSPFWATNEKLFF
NA | TRBJ2-5 | TRBD1 | TRBV6-8 | TGTGCCAGCAGTCAGCAGACAGGGGGCCTGGGAGCGGCCCAGTACTTC | CASSQQTGGLGAAQYF
medium-sized | TRBJ2-1 | NA | TRBV6-8 | TGTGCCATCAGTGGCCCGCCTGACCCGAGGCAGTTCTTC | CAISGPPDPRQFF
medium-sized | TRBJ1-1 | NA | TRBV2 | TGTGCCAGCAGTCCTCAGGTCTTGAACACTGAAGCTTTCTTT | CASSPQVLNTEAFF
NA | TRBJ2-5 | NA | TRBV28 | TGTGCCAGCAGTTTAAGAGCGGAGTACCAAGAGACCCAGTACTTC | CASSLRAEYQETQYF
NA | TRBJ1-2 | TRBD1 | TRBV11-3 | TGTGCCAGCAGCTGGGACAGGGGGTTATATGGCTACACCTTC | CASSWDRGLYGYTF
NA | TRBJ2-7 | NA | TRBV28 | TGTGCCAGCAGTTTAAGGGGCAGCCCAGCTAGGCAGTACTTC | CASSLRGSPARQYF
large | TRBJ2-1 | NA | TRBV6-8 | TGTGCCAGCAGTTCAATTACAGGGTATGAGCAGTTCTTC | CASSSITGYEQFF
NA | TRBJ2-7 | TRBD1 | TRBV19 | TGTGCCAGTAGTCTCCGACAGGGGGTCCACGAGCAGTACTTC | CASSLRQGVHEQYF
NA | TRBJ1-3 | NA | TRBV28 | TGTGCCAGCAGTCAGGGCCTTTTTCTCTCTGGAAACACCATATATTTT | CASSQGLFLSGNTIYF
NA | TRBJ1-4 | NA | TRBV11-3 | TGTGCCAGCAGCCCGGGGGGGCACAATGAAAAACTGTTTTTT | CASSPGGHNEKLFF
NA | TRBJ2-2 | TRBD2 | TRBV29-1 | TGCAGCGTTGACCGAGCGGGAGTGAGCGGGGAGCTGTTTTTT | CSVDRAGVSGELFF
medium-sized | TRBJ1-1 | NA | TRBV11-3 | TGTGCCAGCAGCTTGAGGGGATTAGGCACTGAAGCTTTCTTT | CASSLRGLGTEAFF
few | TRBJ1-3 | NA | TRBV7-8 | TGTGCCAGCAGCCACGGACCGAACTCTGGAAACACCATATATTTT | CASSHGPNSGNTIYF
NA | TRBJ2-3 | NA | TRBV5-1 | TGCGCCAGCAGCTTGTTATCAGGGACAGATACGCAGTATTTT | CASSLLSGTDTQYF
NA | TRBJ2-6 | NA | TRBV11-3 | TGTGCCAGCAGCTTGGGGCCGTCTGGGGCCAACGTCCTGACTTTC | CASSLGPSGANVLTF
few | TRBJ1-1 | NA | TRBV6-8 | TGTGCCATCAGTGGGAGGGCCCGAGGGGTCGGGAACACTGAAGCTTTCTTT | CAISGRARGVGNTEAFF
NA | TRBJ2-1 | TRBD2 | TRBV11-3 | TGTGCCAGCAGCTCACGGACTAGCGGAGGGAGGAATGAGCAGTTCTTC | CASSSRTSGGRNEQFF
NA | TRBJ1-1 | NA | TRBV6-8 | TGTGCCAGCAGTGAGCCAGGGATGAACACTGAAGCTTTCTTT | CASSEPGMNTEAFF
NA | TRBJ2-2 | NA | TRBV2 | TGTACCTACCACTCGGGGAGTTCGGACACCGGGGAGCTGTTTTTT | CTYHSGSSDTGELFF
NA | TRBJ2-7 | NA | TRBV28 | TGTGCCAGCACAAGAGGCGGGCTCCCCACCTACGAGCAGTACTTC | CASTRGGLPTYEQYF
NA | TRBJ2-5 | TRBD2 | TRBV11-3 | TGTGCCAGCAGCTTAAGACCCGTTGGAGCGGGAGGGCGGGGGGAGACCCAGTACTTC | CASSLRPVGAGGRGETQYF
NA | TRBJ2-1 | TRBD2 | TRBV19 | TGTGCCAGTGGGACTAGCGGGAGTCTCAATGAGCAGTTCTTC | CASGTSGSLNEQFF
few | TRBJ2-5 | TRBD2 | TRBV11-3 | TGTGCCAGCAGCCCGGGCGGGACTACCAGGGAGACCCAGTACTTC | CASSPGGTTRETQYF
NA | TRBJ1-2 | NA | TRBV18 | TGTGCCAGCTCACCGGGGGAAGGAGGCTACACCTTC | CASSPGEGGYTF
NA | TRBJ2-3 | TRBD2 | TRBV29-1 | TGCAGCCATACTAGCGGGGGCACGGATACGCAGTATTTT | CSHTSGGTDTQYF
NA | TRBJ1-1 | TRBD1 | TRBV9 | TGTGCCAGCAGCGTTGGGGACAGGAACACTGAAGCTTTCTTT | CASSVGDRNTEAFF
medium-sized | TRBJ2-1 | TRBD2 | TRBV11-3 | TGTGCCAGCAGCTTAAGCTCTCCGACTAGCGGGAGTGCTCACAATGAGCAGTTCTTC | CASSLSSPTSGSAHNEQFF
NA | TRBJ1-2 | NA | TRBV18 | TGTGCCAGCTCACCACCGCCCATGGGTTCGGGTGGCTACACCTTC | CASSPPPMGSGGYTF